Below are 10 T cell receptor beta chains sequenced from a single sample in a study of CD8+ T cells in alopecia areata (dated by TCRdb to 2017 to 2018). The receptor library was made with the immunoSEQ multiplex PCR assay. To provide template for TCR sequencing, every sample had RNA extracted and reverse transcribed into cDNA. The source is immuneACCESS, and TCRdb retained only in-frame sequences with V and J called. Part of the clones is not carried over; for the studies checked, unresolved V genes explain less than half of this, and the remainder is unexplained. In all, the sample holds roughly 35,000 clones, and 45% to 60% of those were seen once. The ten most abundant clones make up around 40% of the sample. The sample taken for sequencing was NKG2D-high CD8+ T cells sorted from blood. The intended sense of this specimen's cell subset or site label: sorted CD8+ NKG2D-high blood T cells. The source of these receptors is a human donor with alopecia areata.

This clone was found a few times. This sequence joins TRBV4-1 and TRBJ1-3, with 9 nucleotides matching TRBD1. The V and J ends lost 3 bases and 3 bases, in that order; junction bases with no gene match: 6. This CDR3 comprises 16 residues. Germline CDR1 and CDR2: MGHRA and YSYEKL. The CDR3 nucleotides are TGCGCCAGCAGCCACCCGGGACAGGGAGGTGGAAACACCATATATTTT. This codes for CASSHPGQGGGNTIYF.

This chain links TRBV28 with TRBJ1-5; D is unresolved. This CDR3 spans 14 amino acids. V lost 4 bases to trimming and J lost 0 bases, with 7 bases between them. In germline, CDR1 is MDHEN, CDR2 SYDVKM. Here the CDR3 reads CASSYQISNQPQHF. DNA for the CDR3: TGTGCCAGCAGTTATCAGATTAGCAATCAGCCCCAGCATTTT.

V usage is TRBV5-4 and J usage is TRBJ2-7; D is perhaps TRBD1 or TRBD2 (5 bases each). This CDR3 comprises 12 residues. The germline CDR1 and CDR2 sequences are SGHNT and YYREEE (reference sequence). V gave up 0 bases and J gave up 6 bases, with 7 bases separating them. The CDR3 DNA sequence: TGTGCCAGCAGCTTGGGGGACGGCGAGCAGTACTTC. Translating it yields CASSLGDGEQYF.

V and J are TRBV9 and TRBJ1-2; TRBD1 is a possible D gene (5 bases). This CDR3 is 13 amino acids long. Trimming took 3 bases from V and 4 from J, leaving 10 bases between them. Germline V gene sequence: CDR1 SGDLS, CDR2 YYNGEE. This chain's CDR3 is CASSEDSRYGYTF. In DNA form, the CDR3 reads TGTGCCAGCAGCGAAGACAGCCGCTATGGCTACACCTTC.

V gene TRBV7-9 combines with J gene TRBJ2-3; D remains ambiguous. Germline CDR1 reads SEHNR; CDR2 reads FQNEAQ (reference sequence). This CDR3 is built from 15 residues. Trimming pared 2 bases from V and 2 bases from J, leaving 11 bases between. The chain's CDR3 is CASSLRGPYTDTQYF. In DNA, the CDR3 is TGTGCCAGCAGCTTAAGAGGCCCCTACACAGATACGCAGTATTTT.

J is TRBJ2-7 and V is TRBV19; TRBD1 matches at 7 bases. Germline assignment: CDR1 LNHDA and CDR2 SQIVND (reference sequence). V dropped 3 bases and J dropped 0; count of bases not matched to a gene: 2. This CDR3 is 14 amino acids long. CDR3: CASSIAGGSYEQYF. The CDR3 nucleotides are TGTGCCAGTAGTATCGCAGGGGGCTCCTACGAGCAGTACTTC. Looking up the rest from reference TRBV19 and TRBJ2-7 gives the full variable domain: DGGITQSPKYLFRKEGQNVTLSCEQNLNHDAMYWYRQDPGQGLRLIYYSQIVNDFQKGDIAEGYSVSREKKESFPLTVTSAQKNPTAFYLCASSIAGGSYEQYFGPGTRLTVT.

This clone was counted a few times. The rearrangement joins TRBV7-9 to TRBJ1-1; TRBD1 aligns across 8 bases. CDR3 length equals 16 residues. V lost 3 bases to trimming and J lost 2 bases; unmatched junction nucleotides: 8. The V gene's germline CDR1 is SEHNR and CDR2 FQNEAQ (reference sequence). The CDR3 coding sequence is TGTGCCAGCAGCTTTACTCCGGGACAGGCAAACACTGAAGCTTTCTTT. Residues: CASSFTPGQANTEAFF.

The chain couples TRBV7-2 to TRBJ2-5; D is unresolved. Germline CDR1 is SGHTA and CDR2 is FQGNSA. V was pared by 5 bases and J by 2 bases, with 21 bases between. The CDR3 spans 17 residues. Written as DNA, the CDR3 is TGTGCCAGCAGCCGGAACACAGCCCCAAGCCTACAAGAGACCCAGTACTTC. Protein product: CASSRNTAPSLQETQYF.

V gene TRBV28 combines with J gene TRBJ1-2; D remains unclear. The CDR3 is 15 amino acids. Trimming took 3 bases from V and 6 from J, leaving 17 bases between them. The germline gives CDR1 MDHEN, CDR2 SYDVKM. DNA of the CDR3: TGTGCCAGCAGTTTCCCCCTGTTCCCCGCCCATGGCTACACCTTC. Translation: CASSFPLFPAHGYTF.

This clone was picked up a small number of times. The rearrangement uses TRBV4-3 and TRBJ2-7; D is unresolved. CDR1 and CDR2 (germline): LGHNA, YSLEER. The CDR3 sequence is 13 residues long. V was trimmed by 0 bases and J by 5 bases, leaving 8 bases between them. The CDR3 reads CASSQDLGNEQYF. The CDR3 nucleotides read TGCGCCAGCAGCCAAGATCTGGGGAACGAGCAGTACTTC.